This passage covers 17 T cell receptor beta chains from one sample sequenced in a study of shared clonotypes between healthy human individuals. This table comes from immunoSEQ multiplex PCR, and its TCRdb copy is limited to in-frame clones, with some not included. The sample lists 2 million to 2.5 million clones, 85% to 95% occurring once. Terminally differentiated effector memory CD45RA+ cells were left out of the naive CD8 fraction, which was CD45RO-negative and positively selected for CCR7. Sequenced: naive CD8+ T cells sorted from blood. The receptors shown here come from a man between 18 and 29 years old in good health.

The rearrangement uses TRBV10-3 and TRBJ2-3; 7 bases fit TRBD1. Trimming at V came to 4 bases and at J to 2 bases, leaving 12 bases not matched to a gene. The length of the CDR3 is 17 residues. Per the germline V gene, CDR1 is ENHRY and CDR2 is SYGVKD. The CDR3: CAISGGIGDSPTDTQYF. CDR3 bases: TGTGCCATCAGTGGGGGCATTGGGGACAGCCCCACAGATACGCAGTATTTT.

The genes are TRBV19 and TRBJ1-1; unclear D gene. Germline CDR1 LNHDA, CDR2 SQIVND (reference sequence). V shed 5 bases and J shed 6 bases, with 7 bases lying between them. The CDR3 has 11 amino acids. For the CDR3, the DNA is TGTGCCAGTAGTCTCGGCCCTGAAGCTTTCTTT. Protein product: CASSLGPEAFF. The full variable domain, rest sourced from reference TRBV19 and TRBJ1-1, is DGGITQSPKYLFRKEGQNVTLSCEQNLNHDAMYWYRQDPGQGLRLIYYSQIVNDFQKGDIAEGYSVSREKKESFPLTVTSAQKNPTAFYLCASSLGPEAFFGQGTRLTVV.

The gene calls are TRBV13 and TRBJ2-2, with D maybe TRBD2 (6 bases). This CDR3 comprises 14 residues. CDR1 and CDR2 (germline): PRHDT, FYEKMQ (reference sequence). Between the trimmed V and J ends, which lost 8 bases and 2 bases, there was a span of 12 bases. The CDR3 DNA reads TGTGCCAGCTCAACCGGGGGAAACACCGGGGAGCTGTTTTTT. Amino acids: CASSTGGNTGELFF.

This chain uses TRBV7-2 with TRBJ2-7; 11 bases agree with TRBD2. Per the germline V gene, CDR1 is SGHTA and CDR2 is FQGNSA. Germline trimming cut 5 bases from V and 0 bases from J; bases unmatched to any gene: 6. The CDR3 is 16 residues long. CDR3 region: CASSITGTSGSYEQYF. As DNA, the CDR3 is TGTGCCAGCAGCATCACCGGGACTAGCGGCTCCTACGAGCAGTACTTC.

The J gene is TRBJ2-4, the V gene TRBV6-1; no clear D gene. V gave up 1 base and J gave up 4 bases, with 2 bases separating them. Germline assignment: CDR1 MNHNS and CDR2 SASEGT. The CDR3 has 12 residues. CDR3: CASSEVKNIQYF. The CDR3 region has the DNA TGTGCCAGCAGTGAAGTTAAAAACATTCAGTACTTC.

J is TRBJ1-1 and V is TRBV28, with D uncertain. Germline V CDR1 and CDR2: MDHEN, SYDVKM. The V end lost 0 bases, the J end lost 5 bases, and 13 bases lay between the germline ends. The CDR3 is 15 amino acids. CDR3 in amino acids: CASSLWAGLGTEAFF. CDR3 nucleotides: TGTGCCAGCAGTTTATGGGCAGGCTTGGGGACTGAAGCTTTCTTT. The full variable domain, completed using reference TRBV28 and TRBJ1-1, is DVKVTQSSRYLVKRTGEKVFLECVQDMDHENMFWYRQDPGLGLRLIYFSYDVKMKEKGDIPEGYSVSREKKERFSLILESASTNQTSMYLCASSLWAGLGTEAFFGQGTRLTVV.

The rearrangement uses TRBV13 and TRBJ2-7; D uncertain. The CDR3 is made up of 13 amino acids. Looked up from germline, CDR1 is PRHDT and CDR2 is FYEKMQ (reference sequence). V dropped 5 bases and J dropped 1 base, with 9 bases sitting between them. The CDR3 region is CASSPDLSYEQYF. CDR3 DNA sequence: TGTGCCAGCAGCCCGGACCTATCCTACGAGCAGTACTTC.

J is TRBJ2-2 and V is TRBV9; possible D gene TRBD1, 6 bases. Per the germline V gene, CDR1 is SGDLS and CDR2 is YYNGEE. Trimming cost V 5 bases and J 4 bases, with 12 bases left between them. CDR3 size: 14 residues. The CDR3 protein is CASRAQGSTGELFF. DNA of the CDR3: TGTGCCAGCAGAGCCCAGGGGAGCACCGGGGAGCTGTTTTTT.

The chain combines TRBV7-9 with TRBJ1-1; D gene uncertain. V gave up 6 bases and J gave up 6 bases, with 11 bases separating them. The CDR3 sequence is 12 residues long. CDR1 and CDR2 (germline): SEHNR, FQNEAQ (reference sequence). The CDR3 DNA reads as TGTGCCAGCAGACTGGGAGCCTCTGAAGCTTTCTTT. Protein sequence: CASRLGASEAFF. Complete variable domain (other parts from reference TRBV7-9 and TRBJ1-1): DTGVSQNPRHKITKRGQNVTFRCDPISEHNRLYWYRQTLGQGPEFLTYFQNEAQLEKSRLLSDRFSAERPKGSFSTLEIQRTEQGDSAMYLCASRLGASEAFFGQGTRLTVV.

This rearrangement joins TRBV6-5 to TRBJ2-7, with D perhaps being TRBD1 or TRBD2 (5 bases each). Looked up from germline, CDR1 is MNHEY and CDR2 is SVGAGI. Trimming took off 2 bases at V and 3 bases at J, with 17 bases between the two ends. The CDR3 is 16 amino acids. CDR3 DNA: TGTGCCAGCAGTTACGACAGACTAAGCCAGGACTACGAGCAGTACTTC. Translating gives CASSYDRLSQDYEQYF.

This chain uses TRBV9 with TRBJ2-7, with D uncertain. The CDR3 length is 15 residues. The germline CDR1 and CDR2 sequences are SGDLS and YYNGEE. V lost 3 bases and J lost 1, with 14 bases in between. The CDR3 protein is CASSEGGGYSYEQYF. The CDR3 DNA is TGTGCCAGCAGCGAGGGTGGCGGCTATTCCTACGAGCAGTACTTC.

The chain combines TRBV9 with TRBJ2-3; D uncertain. V was pared by 4 bases and J by 4 bases, with 13 bases between. There are 14 residues in the CDR3. Germline values: CDR1 SGDLS, CDR2 YYNGEE. The CDR3: CASSPLGNPDTQYF. CDR3 in DNA: TGTGCCAGCAGCCCCCTGGGGAATCCAGATACGCAGTATTTT.

The chain employs TRBV10-3 and TRBJ2-3; the D gene is possibly TRBD2 (5 bases). The V end was cut by 6 bases, the J end by 1 base, with 8 bases between. The length of the CDR3 is 13 residues. Germline CDR1 is ENHRY and CDR2 is SYGVKD. CDR3: CAIRPGGTDTQYF. The CDR3 coding sequence is TGTGCCATCAGGCCCGGGGGCACAGATACGCAGTATTTT.

The chain has TRBV7-8 and TRBJ1-3; possibly TRBD1 for D (5 bases). V gave up 0 bases and J gave up 2 bases, with 8 bases separating them. Germline CDR1 and CDR2: SGHVS and FQNEAQ. The CDR3 spans 15 residues. CDR3 loop: CASSLASGPGNTIYF. The CDR3 region has the DNA TGTGCCAGCAGCTTAGCGTCAGGGCCTGGAAACACCATATATTTT.

In regard to this clone: The junction does not match germline at one end; this may be a read error. CDR3 in amino acids: CASSEARRGPMGTNF. The CDR3 DNA is TGTGCCAGCAGTGAAGCAAGACGAGGTCCGATGGGCACGAACTTC. This chain joins TRBV2 and TRBJ2-5, with D unresolved. Germline V lookup: CDR1 SNHLY, CDR2 FYNNEI. The CDR3 has 15 amino acids.

The rearrangement links TRBV4-1 to TRBJ2-7; 12 nucleotides line up with TRBD2. The CDR3 loop spans 15 amino acids. Per germline, CDR1 MGHRA and CDR2 YSYEKL. Trimming at V came to 4 bases and at J to 2 bases, leaving 3 bases not matched to a gene. CDR3 coding DNA: TGCGCCAGCAGCCTAAGGACTAGCGGGGCCTACGAGCAGTACTTC. This gives the protein CASSLRTSGAYEQYF.

The CDR3 sequence is CASSRQSTGLVPEAFF. CDR3 in DNA: TGCGCCAGCAGCCGTCAAAGTACAGGGCTCGTGCCTGAAGCTTTCTTT. The rearrangement joins TRBV4-1 to TRBJ1-1, with D possibly matching TRBD1 (6 bases). The V end lost 4 bases, the J end lost 6 bases, and 21 bases lay between the germline ends. Germline values: CDR1 MGHRA, CDR2 YSYEKL. The CDR3 sequence is 16 residues long.